This TCR beta chain was recovered during a study of early T cells in non-severe SARS-CoV-2 infection. Study summary: The sequenced material was bulk RNA from unsorted whole blood, and its chains were unpaired.

In the case of this clonotype: The target antigen is unknown.

Study outcomes and limitations: VDJdb-based matching was biased toward anti-spike CD8 responses and missed private and CD4 specificities.

Each single cDNA molecule received a unique molecular identifier. TCRdb processed the 5' RACE reads anew with MiXCR; each CDR3 protein has one entry. The sample holds roughly 99,000 distinct CDR3 sequences, more than 9.5% seen once. This CDR3 comprises 14 residues. V gave up 7 bases and J gave up 5 bases, with 17 bases separating them. The V call is TRBV12-3 or TRBV12-4, the J call TRBJ1-2; D is unclear. The sequenced material came from whole blood. This TCR was sampled from an adult who was a healthcare worker with PCR-confirmed SARS-CoV-2 infection or an uninfected control (not recorded which). The CDR3 loop reads CASTQGYPLYGYTF. CDR3 coding DNA: TGTGCCAGCACCCAAGGGTACCCACTTTATGGCTACACCTTC.